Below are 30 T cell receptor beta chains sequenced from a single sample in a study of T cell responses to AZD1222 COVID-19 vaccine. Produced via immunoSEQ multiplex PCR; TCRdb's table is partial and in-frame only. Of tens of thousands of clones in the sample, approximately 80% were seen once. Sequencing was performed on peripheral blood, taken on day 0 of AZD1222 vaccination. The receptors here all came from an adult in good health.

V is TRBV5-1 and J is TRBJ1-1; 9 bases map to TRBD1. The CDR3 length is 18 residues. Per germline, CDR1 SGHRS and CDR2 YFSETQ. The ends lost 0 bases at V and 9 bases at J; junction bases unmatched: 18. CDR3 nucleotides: TGCGCCAGCAGCTTGGGTGCCGAGGGGACAGGGCAAGCCGGCCAAGCTTTCTTT. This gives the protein CASSLGAEGTGQAGQAFF. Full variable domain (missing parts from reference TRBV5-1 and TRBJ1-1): KAGVTQTPRYLIKTRGQQVTLSCSPISGHRSVSWYQQTPGQGLQFLFEYFSETQRNKGNFPGRFSGRQFSNSRSEMNVSTLELGDSALYLCASSLGAEGTGQAGQAFFGQGTRLTVV.

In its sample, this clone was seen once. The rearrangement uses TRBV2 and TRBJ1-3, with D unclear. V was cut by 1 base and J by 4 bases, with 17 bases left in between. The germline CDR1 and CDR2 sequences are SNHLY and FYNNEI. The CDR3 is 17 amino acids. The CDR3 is CASSEVLGPGPGNTIYF. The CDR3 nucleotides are TGTGCCAGCAGTGAAGTTCTAGGGCCAGGCCCAGGAAACACCATATATTTT.

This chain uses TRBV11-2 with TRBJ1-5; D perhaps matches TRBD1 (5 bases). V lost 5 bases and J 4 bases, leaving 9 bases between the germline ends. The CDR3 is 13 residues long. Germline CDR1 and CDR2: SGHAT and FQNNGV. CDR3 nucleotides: TGTGCCAGCAGCCGGGACCCTAATCAGCCCCAGCATTTT. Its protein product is CASSRDPNQPQHF.

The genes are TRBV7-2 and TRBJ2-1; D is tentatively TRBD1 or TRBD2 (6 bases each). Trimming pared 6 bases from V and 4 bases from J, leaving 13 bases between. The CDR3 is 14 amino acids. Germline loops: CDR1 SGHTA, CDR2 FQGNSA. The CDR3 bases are TGTGCCAGCAGAGGGGGGCTCAGTTACAATGAGCAGTTCTTC. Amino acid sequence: CASRGGLSYNEQFF.

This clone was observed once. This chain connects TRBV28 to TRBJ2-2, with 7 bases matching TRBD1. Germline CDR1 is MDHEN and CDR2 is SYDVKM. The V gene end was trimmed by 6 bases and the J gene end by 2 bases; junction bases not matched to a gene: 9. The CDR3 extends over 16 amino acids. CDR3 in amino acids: CASSGDRVTNTGELFF. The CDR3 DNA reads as TGTGCCAGCAGCGGCGACAGGGTAACAAACACCGGGGAGCTGTTTTTT.

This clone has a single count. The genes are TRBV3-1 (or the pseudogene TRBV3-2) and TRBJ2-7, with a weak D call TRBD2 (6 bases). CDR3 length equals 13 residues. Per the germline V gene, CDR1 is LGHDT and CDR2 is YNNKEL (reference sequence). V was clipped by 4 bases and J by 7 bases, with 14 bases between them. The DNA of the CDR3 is TGTGCCAGCAGCCTGGACCGGGCGGGGGAGCAGTACTTC. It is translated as CASSLDRAGEQYF.

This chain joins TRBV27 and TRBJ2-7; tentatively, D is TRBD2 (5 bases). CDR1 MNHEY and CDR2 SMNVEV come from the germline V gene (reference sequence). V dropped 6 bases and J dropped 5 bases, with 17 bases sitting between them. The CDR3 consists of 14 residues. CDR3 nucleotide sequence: TGTGCCAGCAGAGGACTTTTGGGTCTCAACGAGCAGTACTTC. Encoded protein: CASRGLLGLNEQYF.

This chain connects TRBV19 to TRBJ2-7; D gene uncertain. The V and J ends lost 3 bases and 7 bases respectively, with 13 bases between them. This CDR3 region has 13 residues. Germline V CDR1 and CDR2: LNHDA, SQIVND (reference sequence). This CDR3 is CASSIVQYGEQYF. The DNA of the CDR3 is TGTGCCAGTAGTATCGTACAGTATGGGGAGCAGTACTTC. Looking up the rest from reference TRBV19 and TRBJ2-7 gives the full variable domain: DGGITQSPKYLFRKEGQNVTLSCEQNLNHDAMYWYRQDPGQGLRLIYYSQIVNDFQKGDIAEGYSVSREKKESFPLTVTSAQKNPTAFYLCASSIVQYGEQYFGPGTRLTVT.

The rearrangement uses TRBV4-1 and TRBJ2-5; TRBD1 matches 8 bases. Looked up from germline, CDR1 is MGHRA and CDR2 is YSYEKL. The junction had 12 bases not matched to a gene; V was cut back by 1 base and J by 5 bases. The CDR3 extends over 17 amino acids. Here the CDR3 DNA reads TGCGCCAGCAGCCAAGGGGCCAGGACAGGGCCCAGGGAGACCCAGTACTTC. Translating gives CASSQGARTGPRETQYF.

The CDR3 sequence is CATRDLTEAFF. The CDR3 bases are TGTGCCACGAGGGATCTCACTGAAGCTTTCTTT. This chain uses TRBV6-5 with TRBJ1-1, with no clear D. The CDR3 runs to 11 residues. The V end was cut by 10 bases, the J end by 4 bases, with 10 bases between. Germline loops: CDR1 MNHEY, CDR2 SVGAGI.

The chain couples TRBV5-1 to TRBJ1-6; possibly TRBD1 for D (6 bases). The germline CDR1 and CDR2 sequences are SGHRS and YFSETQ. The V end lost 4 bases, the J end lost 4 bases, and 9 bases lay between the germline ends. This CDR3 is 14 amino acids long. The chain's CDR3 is CASSPGQYNSPLHF. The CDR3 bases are TGCGCCAGCAGCCCTGGACAGTATAATTCACCCCTCCACTTT.

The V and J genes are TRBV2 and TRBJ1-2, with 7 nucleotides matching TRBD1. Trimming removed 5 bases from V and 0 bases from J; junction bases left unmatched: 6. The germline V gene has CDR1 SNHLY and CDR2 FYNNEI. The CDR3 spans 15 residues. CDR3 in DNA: TGTGCCAGCAGTATTTTGACAGGGTCTAACTATGGCTACACCTTC. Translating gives CASSILTGSNYGYTF.

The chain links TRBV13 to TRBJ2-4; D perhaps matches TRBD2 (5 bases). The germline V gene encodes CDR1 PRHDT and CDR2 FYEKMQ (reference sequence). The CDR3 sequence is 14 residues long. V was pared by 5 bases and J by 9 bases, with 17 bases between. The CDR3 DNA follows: TGTGCCAGCAGCCGTCCTATGAGTGAGGGCATTCAGTACTTC. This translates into CASSRPMSEGIQYF.

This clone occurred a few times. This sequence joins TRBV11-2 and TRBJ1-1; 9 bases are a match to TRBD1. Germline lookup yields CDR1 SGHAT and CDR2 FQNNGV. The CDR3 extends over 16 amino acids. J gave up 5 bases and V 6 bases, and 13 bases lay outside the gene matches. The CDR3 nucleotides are TGTGCCAGCAGTTCCCTGAGGGGGGGACAGGGAACTGAAGCTTTCTTT. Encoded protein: CASSSLRGGQGTEAFF.

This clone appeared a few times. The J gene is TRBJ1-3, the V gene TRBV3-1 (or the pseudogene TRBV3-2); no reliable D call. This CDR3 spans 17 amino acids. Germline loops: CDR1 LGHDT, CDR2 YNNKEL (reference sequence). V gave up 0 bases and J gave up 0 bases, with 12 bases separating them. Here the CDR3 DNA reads TGTGCCAGCAGCCAAGATGTGTTGACCATCTCTGGAAACACCATATATTTT. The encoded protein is CASSQDVLTISGNTIYF.

CDR3 amino acids: CASSQDPAGRGITDTQYF. In DNA form, the CDR3 reads TGTGCCAGCAGCCAAGATCCCGCCGGCAGGGGGATCACAGATACGCAGTATTTT. The genes are TRBV4-2 and TRBJ2-3; the match to TRBD1 covers 7 bases. This CDR3 has 18 residues. Germline V gene sequence: CDR1 LGHNA, CDR2 YNFKEQ. V shed 0 bases and J 2 bases; nucleotides not matched to a gene: 11.

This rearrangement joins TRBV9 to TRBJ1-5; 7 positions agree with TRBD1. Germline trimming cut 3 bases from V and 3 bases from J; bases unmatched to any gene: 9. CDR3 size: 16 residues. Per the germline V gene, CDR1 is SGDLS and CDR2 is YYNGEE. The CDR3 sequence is CASSASGGMDNQPQHF. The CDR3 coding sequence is TGTGCCAGCAGCGCCTCAGGGGGGATGGACAATCAGCCCCAGCATTTT.

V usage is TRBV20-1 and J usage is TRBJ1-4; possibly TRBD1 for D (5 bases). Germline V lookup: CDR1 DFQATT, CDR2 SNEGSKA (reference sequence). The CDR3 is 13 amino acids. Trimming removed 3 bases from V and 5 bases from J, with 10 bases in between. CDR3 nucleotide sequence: TGCAGTGCTAGTTTGAGGGGCAATGAAAAACTGTTTTTT. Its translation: CSASLRGNEKLFF.

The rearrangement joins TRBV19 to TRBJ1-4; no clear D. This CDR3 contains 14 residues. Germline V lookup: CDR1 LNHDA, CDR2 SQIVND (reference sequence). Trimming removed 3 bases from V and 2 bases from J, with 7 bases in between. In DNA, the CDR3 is TGTGCCAGTAGTATGCAAGCGACTAATGAAAAACTGTTTTTT. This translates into CASSMQATNEKLFF.

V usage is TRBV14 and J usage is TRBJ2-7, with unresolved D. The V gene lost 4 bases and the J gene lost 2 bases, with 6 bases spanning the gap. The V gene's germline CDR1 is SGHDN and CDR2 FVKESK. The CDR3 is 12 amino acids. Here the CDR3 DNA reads TGTGCCAGCAGCCCCAGCGCCTACGAGCAGTACTTC. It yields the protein CASSPSAYEQYF. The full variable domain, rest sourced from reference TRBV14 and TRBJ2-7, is EAGVTQFPSHSVIEKGQTVTLRCDPISGHDNLYWYRRVMGKEIKFLLHFVKESKQDESGMPNNRFLAERTGGTYSTLKVQPAELEDSGVYFCASSPSAYEQYFGPGTRLTVT.

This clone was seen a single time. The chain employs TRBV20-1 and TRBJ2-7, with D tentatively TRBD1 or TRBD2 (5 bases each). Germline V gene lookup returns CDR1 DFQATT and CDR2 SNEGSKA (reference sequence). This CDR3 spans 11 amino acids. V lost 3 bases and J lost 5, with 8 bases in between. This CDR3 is CSASRDHEQYF. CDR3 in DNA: TGCAGTGCTAGTAGGGACCACGAGCAGTACTTC.

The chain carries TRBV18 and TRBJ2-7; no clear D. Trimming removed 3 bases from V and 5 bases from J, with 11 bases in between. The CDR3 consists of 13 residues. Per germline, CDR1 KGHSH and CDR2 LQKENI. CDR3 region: CASSPGIGNEQYF. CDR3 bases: TGTGCCAGCTCACCCGGTATCGGTAACGAGCAGTACTTC.

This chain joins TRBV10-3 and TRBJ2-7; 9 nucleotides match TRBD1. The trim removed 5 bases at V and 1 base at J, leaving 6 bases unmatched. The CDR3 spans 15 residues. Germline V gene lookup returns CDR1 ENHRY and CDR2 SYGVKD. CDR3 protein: CAISPEGQGSYEQYF. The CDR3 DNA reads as TGTGCCATCAGTCCGGAGGGACAGGGATCCTACGAGCAGTACTTC.

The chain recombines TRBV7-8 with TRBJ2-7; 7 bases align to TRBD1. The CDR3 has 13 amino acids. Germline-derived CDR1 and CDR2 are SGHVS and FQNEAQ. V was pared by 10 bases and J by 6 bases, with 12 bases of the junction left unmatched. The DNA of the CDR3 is TGTGCCACCGGAGCCGGACAGGTCGGCGAGCAGTACTTC. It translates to CATGAGQVGEQYF.

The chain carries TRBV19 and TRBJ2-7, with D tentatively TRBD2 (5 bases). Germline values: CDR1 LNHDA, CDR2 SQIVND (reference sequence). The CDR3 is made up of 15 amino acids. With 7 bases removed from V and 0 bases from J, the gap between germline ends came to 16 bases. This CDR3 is CASNLRRRSSYEQYF. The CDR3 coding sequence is TGTGCCAGTAACCTCCGTCGGAGGAGCTCCTACGAGCAGTACTTC.

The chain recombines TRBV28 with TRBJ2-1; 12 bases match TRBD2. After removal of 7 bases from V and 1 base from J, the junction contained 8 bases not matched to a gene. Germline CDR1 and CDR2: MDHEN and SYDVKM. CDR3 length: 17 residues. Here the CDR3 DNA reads TGTGCCAGCACTAGCGGGGGGGTGACGGGGTCCTACAATGAGCAGTTCTTC. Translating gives CASTSGGVTGSYNEQFF.

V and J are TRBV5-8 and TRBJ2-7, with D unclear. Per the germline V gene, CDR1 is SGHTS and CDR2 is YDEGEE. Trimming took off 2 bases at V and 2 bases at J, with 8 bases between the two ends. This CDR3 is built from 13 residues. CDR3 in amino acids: CASSFPVTYEQYF. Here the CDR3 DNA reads TGTGCCAGCAGCTTCCCAGTTACCTACGAGCAGTACTTC. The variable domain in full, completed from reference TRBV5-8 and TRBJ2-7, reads EAGVTQSPTHLIKTRGQQATLRCSPISGHTSVYWYQQALGLGLQFLLWYDEGEERNRGNFPPRFSGRQFPNYSSELNVNALELEDSALYLCASSFPVTYEQYFGPGTRLTVT.

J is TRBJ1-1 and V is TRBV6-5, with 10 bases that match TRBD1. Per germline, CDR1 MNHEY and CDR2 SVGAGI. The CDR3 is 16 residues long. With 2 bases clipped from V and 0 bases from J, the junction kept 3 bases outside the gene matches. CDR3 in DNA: TGTGCCAGCAGTTACGCGGGACAGGGGATGAACACTGAAGCTTTCTTT. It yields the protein CASSYAGQGMNTEAFF.

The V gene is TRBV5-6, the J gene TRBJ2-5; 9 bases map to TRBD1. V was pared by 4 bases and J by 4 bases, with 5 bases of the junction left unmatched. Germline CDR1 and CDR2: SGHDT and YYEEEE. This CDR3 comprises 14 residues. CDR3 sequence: CASSLLDRGETQYF. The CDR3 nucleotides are TGTGCCAGCAGCCTACTGGACAGGGGAGAGACCCAGTACTTC.

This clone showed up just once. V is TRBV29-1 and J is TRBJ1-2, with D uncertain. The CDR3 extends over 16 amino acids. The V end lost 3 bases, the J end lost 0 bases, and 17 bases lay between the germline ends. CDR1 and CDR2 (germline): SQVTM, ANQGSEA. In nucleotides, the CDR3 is TGCAGCGTTGATGGCGAGAGCCAGGTTTCTAACTATGGCTACACCTTC. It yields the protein CSVDGESQVSNYGYTF.